This TCR beta chain originates from a study of T cells after yellow fever vaccination. As for the study in general: With SMART-Seq v4 Ultra Low Input, the fractions containing low cell numbers were prepared.

TCRdb reanalysed the 5' RACE reads using MiXCR and keeps one entry per CDR3 protein. Here the sample spans about 550,000 distinct CDR3 sequences, 15% to 20% being singletons. This CDR3 has 15 residues. Trimming cost V 5 bases and J 5 bases; bases outside gene matches: 9. Germline V CDR1 and CDR2: MNHEY, SVGEGT. Study-level points and caveats: Booster samples showed a return of most primary-vaccination clones (around 95% CD4, 85% to 90% CD8). In FACS-sorted repertoires, abundant clonotypes from the bulk population could appear as contaminants.

A few counts support this clonotype. The antigen is undetermined. This TCR came from a man aged 30 to 45 who received the YFV17D yellow fever vaccine. Sequences were derived from PBMCs, sampled 15 days after the yellow fever booster vaccination. V and J are TRBV6-2 or TRBV6-3 and TRBJ2-7; TRBD1 aligns across 10 bases. The CDR3 protein is CASSIDRGRRNEQYF. The CDR3 DNA reads as TGTGCCAGCAGTATAGACAGGGGGCGAAGGAACGAGCAGTACTTC.